One and the same sample provided the 20 T cell receptor beta chains below, sequenced in a study of glioma-infiltrating T cells. Using RNA template, CDR3s of TCR alpha and beta were amplified with iRepertoire arm-PCR. Via MiXCR, TCRdb re-called the multiplex PCR reads, giving one row per CDR3 protein. Found here are around 130,000 distinct CDR3 sequences, around 23% of them singletons; the top ten hold about a quarter. Sequenced input: glioma tissue, nonneoplastic brain tissue, or PBMCs (not recorded which). All receptors come from a human donor with low-grade glioma or glioblastoma, undergoing nonglioma brain surgery, or in good health (not recorded which).

V is TRBV4-2 and J is TRBJ2-3; maybe TRBD2 (7 bases). Germline CDR1 and CDR2: LGHNA and YNFKEQ. The length of the CDR3 is 15 residues. V gave up 2 bases and J gave up 5 bases, with 14 bases separating them. CDR3 DNA sequence: TGTGCCAGCAGCCAACCGGGGGGCCTGCGAGATACGCAGTATTTT. Its translation: CASSQPGGLRDTQYF.

The sample holds many counts of this clonotype. The rearrangement joins TRBV6-4 to TRBJ2-3; D perhaps matches TRBD1 (5 bases). Germline CDR1 and CDR2: MRHNA and SNTAGT. The CDR3 covers 14 residues. The V end lost 0 bases, the J end lost 4 bases, and 8 bases lay between the germline ends. In nucleotides, the CDR3 is TGTGCCAGCAGTGACTCTGGCAGGGCAGATACGCAGTATTTT. It yields the protein CASSDSGRADTQYF.

A few counts support this clonotype. A much larger clone lies one base from this, so it may be a read error. The chain has TRBV20-1 and TRBJ2-7; D unclear. The CDR3 extends over 11 amino acids. The germline V and J ends were trimmed by 5 bases and 2 bases, with 7 bases remaining between them. Per germline, CDR1 DFQATT and CDR2 SNEGSKA (reference sequence). CDR3 residues: CSASDPYEQYV. DNA of the CDR3: TGCAGTGCTTCCGACCCCTACGAGCAGTACGTC.

The rearrangement joins TRBV3-1 to TRBJ2-1; TRBD1 agrees at 8 bases. This CDR3 region has 14 residues. V dropped 4 bases and J dropped 8; count of bases not matched to a gene: 7. Looked up from germline, CDR1 is LGHDT and CDR2 is YNNKEL (reference sequence). As DNA, the CDR3 is TGTGCCAGCAGCCGCAGGACAGGGTGGGATGAGCAGTTCTTC. This sequence encodes CASSRRTGWDEQFF.

This clonotype has more than one count but fewer than ten. The genes are TRBV20-1 and TRBJ1-6; TRBD1 matches at 9 bases. CDR3 length equals 14 residues. J was trimmed by 7 bases and V by 6 bases; bases with no gene match: 7. Germline lookup yields CDR1 DFQATT and CDR2 SNEGSKA (reference sequence). CDR3 nucleotides: TGCAGTGCGATACAGGGGGCTGGGAATTCACCCCTCCACTTT. Its translation: CSAIQGAGNSPLHF.

Many counts were recorded for this clonotype. CDR3 in amino acids: CASSYNAYDTQYF. CDR3 nucleotide sequence: TGTGCCAGCAGTTACAACGCCTACGATACGCAGTATTTT. This chain connects TRBV6-6 to TRBJ2-3; no firm D call. V was clipped by 2 bases and J by 6 bases, with 9 bases between them. The V gene's germline CDR1 is MNHNY and CDR2 SVGAGI (reference sequence). CDR3 length: 13 amino acids.

This clonotype has just a few counts. This chain links TRBV7-8 with TRBJ2-3, with D possibly TRBD1 on 6 matching bases. CDR1 SGHVS and CDR2 FQNEAQ come from the germline V gene. Trimming shortened V by 5 bases and J by 0 bases, and 9 bases separated the two germline ends. This CDR3 comprises 14 residues. The CDR3 loop reads CASSPGVSTDTQYF. The CDR3 bases are TGTGCCAGCAGCCCAGGGGTTAGCACAGATACGCAGTATTTT. The full variable domain, with the rest looked up from reference TRBV7-8 and TRBJ2-3, is GAGVSQSPRYKVAKRGQDVALRCDPISGHVSLFWYQQALGQGPEFLTYFQNEAQLDKSGLPSDRFFAERPEGSVSTLKIQRTQQEDSAVYLCASSPGVSTDTQYFGPGTRLTVL.

The chain carries TRBV6-6 and TRBJ1-1; D unresolved. Germline CDR1 is MNHNY and CDR2 is SVGAGI (reference sequence). This CDR3 is 13 amino acids long. V lost 8 bases and J 7 bases, leaving 17 bases between the germline ends. This chain's CDR3 is CASGQVEGSEAFF. CDR3 nucleotide sequence: TGTGCCAGCGGCCAAGTTGAGGGAAGTGAAGCTTTCTTT.

Details on this clonotype: One junction end disagrees with the germline gene, perhaps due to a read error. This rearrangement joins TRBV6-1 to TRBJ2-1, with a tentative D call TRBD2 (5 bases). The CDR3 covers 15 residues. Germline assignment: CDR1 MNHNS and CDR2 SASEGT. The CDR3 DNA is TGCGCCAGCACCAGAGGGTTTAGCTCCTACAATGAGCAGTTCTTC. It translates to CASTRGFSSYNEQFF.

The rearrangement links TRBV19 to TRBJ1-5, with a possible D match to TRBD1 (5 bases). Trimming took off 3 bases at V and 9 bases at J, with 18 bases between the two ends. Germline V gene sequence: CDR1 LNHDA, CDR2 SQIVND (reference sequence). The length of the CDR3 is 15 residues. The CDR3 region is CASSIQQGTIGPQHF. The CDR3 DNA sequence: TGTGCCAGTAGTATCCAACAAGGGACTATTGGGCCCCAGCATTTT.

V and J are TRBV9 and TRBJ2-5, with D unresolved. V lost 2 bases, J lost 4 bases, and 9 bases lay in between. This CDR3 comprises 13 residues. Germline CDR1 SGDLS, CDR2 YYNGEE. The CDR3 sequence: CASSVLYGETQYF. CDR3 coding DNA: TGTGCCAGCAGCGTTTTATACGGAGAGACCCAGTACTTC.

The chain links TRBV9 to TRBJ2-5; D is unclear. The CDR3 runs to 13 residues. Per germline, CDR1 SGDLS and CDR2 YYNGEE. The V end lost 3 bases, the J end lost 5 bases, and 11 bases lay between the germline ends. CDR3 amino acids: CASSAYVEETQYF. The CDR3 nucleotides are TGTGCCAGCAGCGCGTACGTAGAGGAGACCCAGTACTTC.

The V gene is TRBV5-1, the J gene TRBJ2-1; TRBD2 might be the D (7 bases). The V gene's germline CDR1 is SGHRS and CDR2 YFSETQ. CDR3 size: 16 residues. Trimming cost V 0 bases and J 6 bases, with 16 bases left between them. The CDR3 DNA reads TGCGCCAGCAGCTTGGGTTGGGGGGGCCGGAGCAATGAGCAGTTCTTC. This sequence encodes CASSLGWGGRSNEQFF. Filled out from reference TRBV5-1 and TRBJ2-1, the complete variable domain reads KAGVTQTPRYLIKTRGQQVTLSCSPISGHRSVSWYQQTPGQGLQFLFEYFSETQRNKGNFPGRFSGRQFSNSRSEMNVSTLELGDSALYLCASSLGWGGRSNEQFFGPGTRLTVL.

As regards this clonotype: Since a much larger clone is just one base distant, this may be a read error. The rearrangement uses TRBV28 and TRBJ2-1; the D is unclear. The V gene's germline CDR1 is MDHEN and CDR2 SYDVKM. The CDR3 sequence is 15 residues long. Trimming cost V 5 bases and J 8 bases, with 19 bases left between them. CDR3 loop: CASSANGSLGDEQFF. As DNA, the CDR3 is TGTGCCAGCAGTGCTAACGGATCCCTTGGGGATGAGCAGTTCTTC.

This clonotype was counted a few times. The rearrangement uses TRBV11-2 and TRBJ2-3; D remains ambiguous. Trimming left V 1 base short and J 2 bases short, with 13 bases between. Germline V CDR1 and CDR2: SGHAT, FQNNGV. CDR3 length equals 16 residues. Written as DNA, the CDR3 is TGTGCCAGCAGCTTAGTTTCCGGAGATCCCACAGATACGCAGTATTTT. Translation gives CASSLVSGDPTDTQYF. Looking up the rest from reference TRBV11-2 and TRBJ2-3 gives the full variable domain: EAGVAQSPRYKIIEKRQSVAFWCNPISGHATLYWYQQILGQGPKLLIQFQNNGVVDDSQLPKDRFSAERLKGVDSTLKIQPAKLEDSAVYLCASSLVSGDPTDTQYFGPGTRLTVL.

V gene TRBV2 combines with J gene TRBJ2-5; D is uncertain. V was cut by 2 bases and J by 5 bases, with 15 bases left in between. The CDR3 has 15 residues. Germline-derived CDR1 and CDR2 are SNHLY and FYNNEI. CDR3 bases: TGTGCCAGCAGTGAATCTCGTACCTATGTCGAGACCCAGTACTTC. Translated: CASSESRTYVETQYF. Full variable domain (outside the CDR3, taken from reference TRBV2 and TRBJ2-5): EPEVTQTPSHQVTQMGQEVILRCVPISNHLYFYWYRQILGQKVEFLVSFYNNEISEKSEIFDDQFSVERPDGSNFTLKIRSTKLEDSAMYFCASSESRTYVETQYFGPGTRLLVL.

This clonotype occurred many times. The chain employs TRBV10-3 and TRBJ2-3; D might be TRBD1 or TRBD2, each matching 6 bases. Between the trimmed V and J ends, which lost 11 bases and 4 bases, there was a span of 16 bases. The CDR3 covers 13 residues. Germline-derived CDR1 and CDR2 are ENHRY and SYGVKD. In nucleotides, the CDR3 is TGTGCCTTCGGGCCCGGGGGCGCAGATACGCAGTATTTT. Translation gives CAFGPGGADTQYF.

As concerns this clonotype: This sequence may be a read error, since a much larger clone differs from it by one base. The rearrangement uses TRBV6-6 and TRBJ2-1; 8 nucleotides match TRBD2. This CDR3 spans 16 amino acids. V lost 6 bases to trimming and J lost 7 bases; unmatched junction nucleotides: 14. CDR1 and CDR2 from the germline V gene are MNHNY and SVGAGI (reference sequence). CDR3 region: CASRPSLGGGPNEQFF. CDR3 nucleotide sequence: TGTGCCAGCAGGCCCTCTTTGGGCGGGGGGCCGAATGAGCAGTTCTTC.

The J gene is TRBJ2-7, the V gene TRBV2; 7 bases fit TRBD1. Germline CDR1 is SNHLY and CDR2 is FYNNEI. The CDR3 spans 15 residues. The V and J ends lost 7 bases and 0 bases, in that order; junction bases with no gene match: 9. In DNA form, the CDR3 reads TGTGCCAGCAAAGTGACAGGGACGAGCTCCTACGAGCAGTACGTC. This translates into CASKVTGTSSYEQYV.

The CDR3 nucleotides read TGTGCCAGCAGCTACGACAGGGGGCGCGTAAATGAGCAGTTCTTC. Translation gives CASSYDRGRVNEQFF. The gene calls are TRBV11-3 and TRBJ2-1, with TRBD1 identical over 10 bases. This CDR3 is 15 amino acids long. Germline CDR1 is SGHNT and CDR2 is YENEEA. J gave up 7 bases and V 4 bases, and 7 bases lay outside the gene matches. Variable domain in full (rest from reference TRBV11-3 and TRBJ2-1): EAGVVQSPRYKIIEKKQPVAFWCNPISGHNTLYWYLQNLGQGPELLIRYENEEAVDDSQLPKDRFSAERLKGVDSTLKIQPAELGDSAVYLCASSYDRGRVNEQFFGPGTRLTVL.